Sequencing of this T cell receptor (beta chain) was carried out in a study of regulatory T cells in long-lasting Graves disease. Looking at the study overall: The criterion for persistent Graves' disease was over 5 years of antithyroid drugs with positive TSH receptor antibodies.

Researchers made TCR beta libraries by using iRepertoire HTBI primers and running Arm-PCR on CDR3 regions. Authors' methods: The study identified 50 to 70 TRBV and 14 to 15 TRBJ segments across samples. One entry per CDR3 protein results from TCRdb running MiXCR on the multiplex PCR reads. TCRdb's processing, not the study's, gives the V and J calls here. The table includes 700,000 or so distinct CDR3 sequences, about 32% detected once. V was clipped by 3 bases and J by 5 bases; unmatched bases: 9. CDR3 size: 16 residues. Germline-derived CDR1 and CDR2 are SGHDN and FVKESK. Time point of the sample: persistent/refractory GD, antithyroid drugs over 5 years with positive TRAb. The TCR library was made from RNA extracted from PBMCs.

V gene TRBV14 combines with J gene TRBJ1-2; TRBD1 aligns across 10 bases. This TCR was sampled from a female donor with Graves disease. The sample was peripheral blood mononuclear cells (PBMCs), taken when the disease was refractory, from a patient treated with antithyroid drugs. The CDR3 loop reads CASSQRQGAIYYGYTF. In nucleotides, the CDR3 is TGTGCCAGCAGCCAGCGACAGGGGGCCATATATTATGGCTACACCTTC.